Following are 6 T cell receptor beta chains from one sample sequenced in a study of control samples from healthy donors and cancer patients. Sequencing was performed with immunoSEQ multiplex PCR; in TCRdb, only in-frame clones are kept and a portion is missing. The table has 100,000 to 150,000 clones, over 80% seen once; the top ten hold 2% to 2.5%. Material: blood. All receptors come from a woman in her fifties or sixties in good health.

The V call is TRBV11-2, the J call TRBJ1-6, with TRBD1 matching over 7 bases. Trimming cost V 2 bases and J 7 bases; bases outside gene matches: 5. The CDR3 runs to 15 residues. Looked up from germline, CDR1 is SGHAT and CDR2 is FQNNGV. CDR3 sequence reads: CASSLYGTENSPLHF. CDR3 bases: TGTGCCAGCAGCTTATACGGGACAGAAAATTCACCCCTCCACTTT.

This chain connects TRBV5-6 to TRBJ2-2; D not resolved. Trimming left V 2 bases short and J 6 bases short, with 8 bases between. The germline V gene has CDR1 SGHDT and CDR2 YYEEEE. The length of the CDR3 is 13 residues. The CDR3 region has the DNA TGTGCCAGCAGCTTTGGCGCCGCCGGGGAGCTGTTTTTT. It is translated as CASSFGAAGELFF. Using reference TRBV5-6 and TRBJ2-2 for the parts outside the CDR3, the full variable domain is DAGVTQSPTHLIKTRGQQVTLRCSPKSGHDTVSWYQQALGQGPQFIFQYYEEEERQRGNFPDRFSGHQFPNYSSELNVNALLLGDSALYLCASSFGAAGELFFGEGSRLTVL.

This rearrangement joins TRBV29-1 to TRBJ2-1, with D possibly being TRBD1 (5 bases). V was trimmed by 6 bases and J by 6 bases, leaving 15 bases between them. Germline-derived CDR1 and CDR2 are SQVTM and ANQGSEA. The CDR3 spans 13 residues. Here the CDR3 reads CSVRKGQLNEQFF. The CDR3 coding sequence is TGCAGCGTGAGGAAGGGGCAGCTCAATGAGCAGTTCTTC.

This sequence joins TRBV7-9 and TRBJ2-7; 9 bases are a match to TRBD1. J was trimmed by 4 bases and V by 3 bases; bases with no gene match: 10. The germline gives CDR1 SEHNR, CDR2 FQNEAQ (reference sequence). This CDR3 is built from 16 residues. CDR3 coding DNA: TGTGCCAGCAGCTTCGAAAGGGGACAGGGCCCGTACGAGCAGTACTTC. It is translated as CASSFERGQGPYEQYF.

The chain joins TRBV6-5 to TRBJ1-3, with TRBD1 matching over 7 bases. The V gene's germline CDR1 is MNHEY and CDR2 SVGAGI. J lost 2 bases, V lost 0 bases, and 1 base had no gene match. The CDR3 is 15 amino acids. DNA for the CDR3: TGTGCCAGCAGTTACTCTGGGACAGCTGGAAACACCATATATTTT. It translates to CASSYSGTAGNTIYF.

This clone was counted once. The chain has TRBV5-1 and TRBJ1-2; D gene unclear. The CDR3 contains 14 residues. V lost 0 bases to trimming and J lost 2 bases, with 8 bases between them. The germline V gene has CDR1 SGHRS and CDR2 YFSETQ. The CDR3 nucleotides are TGCGCCAGCAGCTTGGAGTCAGCGAACTATGGCTACACCTTC. It codes for CASSLESANYGYTF.